This T cell receptor beta chain was captured by sequencing in a study of identical twins. Study findings and constraints: Fewer insertions were carried by abundant cord blood beta clonotypes, but none was seen in memory repertoires. When twins shared out-of-frame alpha sequences, those sequences had excess low generation probability.

A single record per CDR3 protein comes from TCRdb applying MiXCR to the 5' RACE reads. Found here are around 480,000 distinct CDR3 sequences, roughly an eighth of them singletons; the top ten hold about 1%. This clonotype was seen more than once but under ten times. Antigen: not known. The J segment lost 6 bases and the V segment lost 2 bases, leaving 9 bases of the junction unmatched. Germline CDR1 is MDHEN and CDR2 is SYDVKM. The CDR3 spans 18 residues. These same data were also listed under a study on yellow fever vaccine responses in identical twins.

This chain joins TRBV28 and TRBJ2-3; 15 bases map to TRBD2. The sample comprised CD4+ T cells sorted from blood. This clonotype was sampled from a woman between 18 and 29 years old in good health. CDR3 nucleotides: TGTGCCAGCAGTTTACACGGACTAGCGGGAGGGCCCTCGGATACGCAGTATTTT. Translation: CASSLHGLAGGPSDTQYF.